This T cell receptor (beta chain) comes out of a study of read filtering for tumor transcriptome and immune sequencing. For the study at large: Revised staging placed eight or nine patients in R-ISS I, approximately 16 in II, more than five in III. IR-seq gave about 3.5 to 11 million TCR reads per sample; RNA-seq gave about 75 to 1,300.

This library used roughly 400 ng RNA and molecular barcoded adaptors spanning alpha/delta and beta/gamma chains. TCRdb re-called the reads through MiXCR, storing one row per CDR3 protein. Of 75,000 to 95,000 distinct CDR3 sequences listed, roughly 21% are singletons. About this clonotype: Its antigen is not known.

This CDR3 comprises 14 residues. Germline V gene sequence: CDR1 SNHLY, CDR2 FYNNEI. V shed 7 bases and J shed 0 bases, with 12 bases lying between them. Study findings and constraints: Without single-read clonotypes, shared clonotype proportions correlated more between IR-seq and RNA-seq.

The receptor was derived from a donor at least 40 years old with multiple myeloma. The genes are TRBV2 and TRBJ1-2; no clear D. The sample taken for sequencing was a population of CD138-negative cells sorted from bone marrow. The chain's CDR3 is CASKERFANYGYTF. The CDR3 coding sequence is TGTGCCAGCAAGGAGAGATTCGCTAACTATGGCTACACCTTC. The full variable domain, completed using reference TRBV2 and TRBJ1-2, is EPEVTQTPSHQVTQMGQEVILRCVPISNHLYFYWYRQILGQKVEFLVSFYNNEISEKSEIFDDQFSVERPDGSNFTLKIRSTKLEDSAMYFCASKERFANYGYTFGSGTRLTVV.